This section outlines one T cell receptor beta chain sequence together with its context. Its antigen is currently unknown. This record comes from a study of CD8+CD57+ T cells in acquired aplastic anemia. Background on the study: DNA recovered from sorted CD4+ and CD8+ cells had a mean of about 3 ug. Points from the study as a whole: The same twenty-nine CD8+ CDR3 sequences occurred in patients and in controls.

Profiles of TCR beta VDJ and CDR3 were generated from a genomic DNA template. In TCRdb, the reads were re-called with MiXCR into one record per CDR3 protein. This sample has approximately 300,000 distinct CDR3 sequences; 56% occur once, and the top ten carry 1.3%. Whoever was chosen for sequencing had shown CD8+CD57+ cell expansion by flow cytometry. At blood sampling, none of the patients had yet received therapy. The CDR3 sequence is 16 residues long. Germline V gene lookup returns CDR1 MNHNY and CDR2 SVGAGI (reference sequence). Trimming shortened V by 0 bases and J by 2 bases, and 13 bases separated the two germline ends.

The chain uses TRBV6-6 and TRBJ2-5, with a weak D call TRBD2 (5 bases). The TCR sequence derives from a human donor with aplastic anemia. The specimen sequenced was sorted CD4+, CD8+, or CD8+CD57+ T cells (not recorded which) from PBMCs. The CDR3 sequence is CASSYSIGGHQETQYF. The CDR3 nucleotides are TGTGCCAGCAGTTACTCCATTGGCGGGCATCAAGAGACCCAGTACTTC.